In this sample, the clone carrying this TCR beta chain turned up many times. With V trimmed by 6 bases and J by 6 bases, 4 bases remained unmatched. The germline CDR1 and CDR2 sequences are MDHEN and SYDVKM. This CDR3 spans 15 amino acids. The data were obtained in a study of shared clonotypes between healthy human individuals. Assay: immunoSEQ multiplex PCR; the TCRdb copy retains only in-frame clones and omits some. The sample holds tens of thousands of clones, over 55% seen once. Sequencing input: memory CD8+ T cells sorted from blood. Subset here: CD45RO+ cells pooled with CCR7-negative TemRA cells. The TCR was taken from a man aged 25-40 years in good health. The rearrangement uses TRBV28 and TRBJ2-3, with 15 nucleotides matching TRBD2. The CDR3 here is CASRRTSGRVDTQYF. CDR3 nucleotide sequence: TGTGCCAGCAGGAGGACTAGCGGGAGGGTCGATACGCAGTATTTT.